The entry below describes one T cell receptor (beta chain). This specimen belongs to a study of blood T cell repertoires in COVID-19. Study as a whole: Samples representing acute and convalescent COVID-19 were sourced from the United States, Italy and Spain.

With 1 base removed from V and 0 bases from J, the gap between germline ends came to 7 bases. The V gene's germline CDR1 is KGHSH and CDR2 LQKENI. The CDR3 extends over 14 amino acids. Participants were placed into cohorts based on the clinical history they reported. Profiling relied on immunoSEQ multiplex PCR, and the TCRdb table lists in-frame clones only, not all of them. The sample includes fewer than 350,000 clones, 89% of them seen just once. Sequencing input: PBMCs or T cells enriched from blood (not recorded which). J is TRBJ2-7 and V is TRBV18; D call uncertain. The receptor's source is a woman in her forties who had recovered from COVID-19. The CDR3 region has the DNA TGTGCCAGCTCACCACGGCAGGACTCCTACGAGCAGTACTTC. Protein sequence: CASSPRQDSYEQYF.